This TCR beta chain was sequenced during a study of T cells after yellow fever vaccination. TCRdb re-called the 5' RACE reads with MiXCR, one entry per CDR3 protein. The sample lists a few hundred thousand distinct CDR3 sequences; 8.5% to 9% were seen once. This clonotype came up a few times. Trimming at V came to 4 bases and at J to 0 bases, leaving 10 bases not matched to a gene. The germline gives CDR1 SGDLS, CDR2 YYNGEE. CDR3 length: 16 amino acids. The sequence was obtained from a man in his late teens or twenties who received the YFV17D yellow fever vaccine. The J gene is TRBJ2-7, the V gene TRBV9; 7 nucleotides agree with TRBD2. Sequencing used PBMCs, obtained on the day of the first yellow fever vaccination. The DNA of the CDR3 is TGTGCCAGCAGCCCCCGAAGCGGGAAGAGCTCCTACGAGCAGTACTTC. This codes for CASSPRSGKSSYEQYF.